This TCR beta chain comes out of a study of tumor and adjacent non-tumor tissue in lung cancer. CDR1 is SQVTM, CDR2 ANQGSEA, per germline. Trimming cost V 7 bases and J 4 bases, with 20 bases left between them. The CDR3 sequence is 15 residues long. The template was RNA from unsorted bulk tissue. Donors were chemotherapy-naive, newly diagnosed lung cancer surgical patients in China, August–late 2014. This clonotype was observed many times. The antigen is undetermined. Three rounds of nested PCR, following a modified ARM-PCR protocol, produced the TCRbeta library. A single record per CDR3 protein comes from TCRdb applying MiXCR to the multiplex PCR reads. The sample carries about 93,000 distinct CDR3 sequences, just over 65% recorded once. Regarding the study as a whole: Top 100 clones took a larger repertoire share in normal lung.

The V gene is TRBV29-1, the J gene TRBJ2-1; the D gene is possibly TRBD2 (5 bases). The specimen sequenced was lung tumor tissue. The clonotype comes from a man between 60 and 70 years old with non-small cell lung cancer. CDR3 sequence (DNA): TGCAGCGCCGCATATATAGCGAAACTTTACAATGAGCAGTTCTTC. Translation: CSAAYIAKLYNEQFF.